One and the same sample provided the 25 T cell receptor beta chains below, sequenced in a study of T cells in Graves' hyperthyroidism and ophthalmopathy. TCR beta CDR3 region amplification was performed from RNA transcripts. The HTBI primer set was used in a first-round RT-PCR of the TCR CDR3. TCRdb reprocessed the multiplex PCR reads with MiXCR, giving one entry per CDR3 protein. In the table there are approximately 98,000 distinct CDR3 sequences, about 40% of which are singletons. Sequences were obtained from peripheral blood or thyroid tissue (not recorded which). The receptors originated from a woman in her twenties or thirties with Graves' hyperthyroidism.

The chain carries TRBV7-2 and TRBJ2-5; the match to TRBD1 covers 8 bases. Trimming cost V 5 bases and J 4 bases; bases outside gene matches: 12. The CDR3 has 16 residues. The germline V gene has CDR1 SGHTA and CDR2 FQGNSA. CDR3 bases: TGTGCCAGCAGCGTCCATCCAGGGGGCAGGGGAGAGACCCAGTACTTC. It translates to CASSVHPGGRGETQYF.

This clonotype was seen many times. The V gene is TRBV5-1, the J gene TRBJ1-6, with 7 nucleotides matching TRBD1. V lost 3 bases to trimming and J lost 10 bases; unmatched junction nucleotides: 7. Germline V gives CDR1 SGHRS, CDR2 YFSETQ. The CDR3 loop spans 14 amino acids. CDR3 region: CASSSQGGHSPLHF. In DNA form, the CDR3 reads TGCGCCAGCAGCTCTCAGGGGGGACACTCACCCCTCCACTTT.

Turning to this clonotype: A read error may explain this, as a much larger clone is one base away. The chain employs TRBV27 and TRBJ2-7, with D maybe TRBD2 (5 bases). The CDR3 contains 13 residues. The ends were cut back, 10 bases at V and 3 bases at J, with 16 bases in the middle. The germline CDR1 and CDR2 sequences are MNHEY and SMNVEV (reference sequence). CDR3 DNA: TGTGCCACCTCAATAGGACTCAGCTACGAGCAGTACTTC. As protein: CATSIGLSYEQYF.

At least ten counts were recorded for this clonotype. This chain connects TRBV27 to TRBJ2-6; D may be TRBD1 (5 bases). Looked up from germline, CDR1 is MNHEY and CDR2 is SMNVEV (reference sequence). There are 14 residues in the CDR3. V was clipped by 6 bases and J by 4 bases, with 10 bases between them. The DNA of the CDR3 is TGTGCCAGCAGCCCAGGGATCGGGGCCAACGTCCTGACTTTC. Encoded protein: CASSPGIGANVLTF.

This clonotype was observed at least ten times. The chain carries TRBV15 and TRBJ2-2; D may correspond to TRBD1 or TRBD2 (6 bases each). CDR1 LNHNV and CDR2 YYDKDF come from the germline V gene (reference sequence). V gave up 5 bases and J gave up 3 bases, with 19 bases separating them. The CDR3 is 17 residues long. CDR3 region: CATSPRWGAGHTGELFF. In nucleotides, the CDR3 is TGTGCCACCAGCCCGAGATGGGGGGCGGGGCACACCGGGGAGCTGTTTTTT. The full variable domain, with the rest looked up from reference TRBV15 and TRBJ2-2, is DAMVIQNPRYQVTQFGKPVTLSCSQTLNHNVMYWYQQKSSQAPKLLFHYYDKDFNNEADTPDNFQSRRPNTSFCFLDIRSPGLGDTAMYLCATSPRWGAGHTGELFFGEGSRLTVL.

This clonotype was recorded at least ten times. The chain joins TRBV11-3 to TRBJ1-1, with D possibly matching TRBD1 (5 bases). Trimming left V 0 bases short and J 7 bases short, with 12 bases between. Looked up from germline, CDR1 is SGHNT and CDR2 is YENEEA. The CDR3 has 14 residues. The CDR3 nucleotides are TGTGCCAGCAGCTTAGATTACAGGACCGGTGAAGCTTTCTTT. This sequence encodes CASSLDYRTGEAFF.

This clonotype showed up many times. The chain is built from TRBV5-5 and TRBJ2-6; possibly TRBD1 for D (6 bases). The V end lost 4 bases, the J end lost 1 base, and 9 bases lay between the germline ends. Looked up from germline, CDR1 is SGHKS and CDR2 is YYEKEE (reference sequence). The CDR3 has 15 amino acids. CDR3 nucleotides: TGTGCCAGCAGCCAACAGGGATCTGGGGCCAACGTCCTGACTTTC. Protein: CASSQQGSGANVLTF. Together with reference TRBV5-5 and TRBJ2-6, the CDR3 gives the full variable domain: DAGVTQSPTHLIKTRGQQVTLRCSPISGHKSVSWYQQVLGQGPQFIFQYYEKEERGRGNFPDRFSARQFPNYSSELNVNALLLGDSALYLCASSQQGSGANVLTFGAGSRLTVL.

This clonotype came up many times. The V and J genes are TRBV5-1 and TRBJ2-3; possibly TRBD1 for D (6 bases). The V gene lost 0 bases and the J gene lost 2 bases, with 13 bases spanning the gap. The CDR3 length is 16 residues. Germline CDR1 SGHRS, CDR2 YFSETQ. The CDR3: CASSLGGRGPTDTQYF. DNA for the CDR3: TGCGCCAGCAGCTTGGGAGGCAGGGGACCCACAGATACGCAGTATTTT. The full variable domain, in which reference TRBV5-1 and TRBJ2-3 provide the parts outside the CDR3, is KAGVTQTPRYLIKTRGQQVTLSCSPISGHRSVSWYQQTPGQGLQFLFEYFSETQRNKGNFPGRFSGRQFSNSRSEMNVSTLELGDSALYLCASSLGGRGPTDTQYFGPGTRLTVL.

This clonotype has a single count. Mismatch with germline at one junction end may stem from a read error. The rearrangement links TRBV30 to TRBJ2-7; D is perhaps TRBD1 (5 bases). The CDR3 runs to 13 residues. Germline lookup yields CDR1 GTSNPN and CDR2 SVGIG (reference sequence). CDR3 sequence (DNA): TGTGCCTGGAGTGAGGGGCGGACCTACGAGCAGTGCTTC. Amino acid sequence: CAWSEGRTYEQCF.

This clonotype was seen repeatedly, ten times or more. This chain uses TRBV11-2 with TRBJ2-5; TRBD1 or TRBD2 may be the D gene (6 bases each). The V end was cut by 4 bases, the J end by 1 base, with 16 bases between. CDR1 SGHAT and CDR2 FQNNGV come from the germline V gene. The CDR3 length is 16 residues. The DNA for the CDR3 is TGTGCCAGCAGCTCCCAACCTGGAGGGGGCCAAGAGACCCAGTACTTC. Protein sequence: CASSSQPGGGQETQYF.

Details on this clonotype: The CDR3 does not end in the conserved phenylalanine or tryptophan, so this is likely a read error. CDR3 sequence (DNA): TGTGCCATCCGTGCCCAGATAACAGGGGCCAATCAGCCCCAGCATCTT. Its translation is CAIRAQITGANQPQHL. The chain recombines TRBV10-3 with TRBJ1-5; 7 nucleotides agree with TRBD1. The CDR3 spans 16 residues. Germline V CDR1 and CDR2: ENHRY, SYGVKD. Unmatched junction bases numbered 13, after V lost 8 bases and J lost 3 bases.

V and J are TRBV15 and TRBJ1-1; 9 nucleotides match TRBD1. CDR3 length: 12 residues. With 11 bases clipped from V and 5 bases from J, the junction kept 6 bases outside the gene matches. Germline values: CDR1 LNHNV, CDR2 YYDKDF (reference sequence). In DNA form, the CDR3 reads TGTGCCGTCCGGGACAGGGATACTGAAGCTTTCTTT. This codes for CAVRDRDTEAFF.

This clonotype has only one observation. The J gene is TRBJ1-2, the V gene TRBV2, with TRBD1 matching over 9 bases. The CDR3 extends over 14 amino acids. The germline CDR1 and CDR2 sequences are SNHLY and FYNNEI. Trimming took 7 bases from V and 8 from J; bases not matched to a gene: 11. The CDR3 DNA follows: TGTGCCAGCAACACAGGGGGCCAGCAAGAAGGCTACACCTTC. It specifies CASNTGGQQEGYTF.

Comment on this clonotype: This may stem from a read error, because a much larger clone lies one nucleotide away. The chain combines TRBV19 with TRBJ1-5, with D tentatively TRBD1 (6 bases). The CDR3 has 14 residues. The germline gives CDR1 LNHDA, CDR2 SQIVND (reference sequence). CDR3 in amino acids: CASSPDSSNQPQRF. The CDR3 nucleotides read TGTGCCAGCTCACCGGACAGTTCCAATCAGCCCCAGCGTTTT.

This clonotype was recorded at least ten times. The chain employs TRBV9 and TRBJ1-6, with D possibly being TRBD1 (5 bases). The CDR3 is 15 amino acids. With 4 bases removed from V and 8 bases from J, the gap between germline ends came to 16 bases. CDR1 SGDLS and CDR2 YYNGEE come from the germline V gene. The CDR3 region is CASSSPGGSHSPLHF. The CDR3 DNA reads TGTGCCAGCAGCTCCCCTGGGGGGAGTCATTCACCCCTCCACTTT.

As to this clonotype: This could be a read error, since a much larger clone is one nucleotide away. The rearrangement uses TRBV7-8 and TRBJ1-5; D is possibly TRBD1 (5 bases). In germline, CDR1 is SGHVS, CDR2 FQNEAQ. CDR3 length: 15 residues. CDR3 bases: TGTGCCAGCAGCATCCCAGGACACGATAATCTGCCCCAGCATTTT. Amino acids: CASSIPGHDNLPQHF.

This clonotype was seen many times. This chain joins TRBV11-2 and TRBJ2-5, with D perhaps matching TRBD2 (6 bases). CDR3 length: 16 residues. Germline V gives CDR1 SGHAT, CDR2 FQNNGV. The ends were cut back, 1 base at V and 2 bases at J, with 14 bases in the middle. CDR3 in amino acids: CASSLGIAEDQETQYF. CDR3 nucleotides: TGTGCCAGCAGCTTAGGGATAGCGGAAGATCAAGAGACCCAGTACTTC.

The chain is built from TRBV30 and TRBJ2-7, with D maybe TRBD2 (5 bases). Trimming took 5 bases from V and 4 from J, leaving 21 bases between them. This CDR3 contains 15 residues. The germline gives CDR1 GTSNPN, CDR2 SVGIG (reference sequence). CDR3 coding DNA: TGTGCCTGGGGAGGTGACCCTAGAATGGGATACGAGCAGTACTTC. Amino acids: CAWGGDPRMGYEQYF.

The rearrangement uses TRBV24-1 and TRBJ2-5; TRBD2 aligns across 8 bases. V shed 11 bases and J 5 bases; nucleotides not matched to a gene: 18. This CDR3 has 16 amino acids. Germline V gives CDR1 KGHDR, CDR2 SFDVKD. CDR3 DNA: TGTGCCAGCAAAAGAACGCGGGGGGCAGGGACGGAGACCCAGTACTTC. Its protein product is CASKRTRGAGTETQYF.

This clonotype came up once. The CDR3 DNA follows: TGTGCCACCAGCAGGGGGACTAGCGGGAGTTTGGCCCAGTACTTC. It encodes CATSRGTSGSLAQYF. This chain connects TRBV15 to TRBJ2-7, with 14 positions matching TRBD2. The ends lost 3 bases at V and 10 bases at J; junction bases unmatched: 8. The V gene's germline CDR1 is LNHNV and CDR2 YYDKDF (reference sequence). The CDR3 length is 15 residues.

As for this clonotype: The junction shows a germline mismatch at one end, possibly a read error. The CDR3 nucleotides are TGCAGTGCCGGGACAAACCCTGAAGCTTTC. Encoded protein: CSAGTNPEAF. The chain has TRBV20-1 and TRBJ2-6, with D possibly TRBD1 on 6 matching bases. Per germline, CDR1 DFQATT and CDR2 SNEGSKA (reference sequence). The CDR3 has 10 residues.

Remarks on this clonotype: A read error may produce the germline difference seen at one junction end. The V and J genes are TRBV7-9 and TRBJ1-2; D is uncertain. The V gene's germline CDR1 is SEHNR and CDR2 FQNEAQ (reference sequence). The CDR3 loop spans 13 amino acids. The CDR3 region has the DNA TGTACCAGCAGCTTACGGCGGACCTATGGCTACACCTTC. Amino acid sequence: CTSSLRRTYGYTF.

There are many counts of this clonotype. The CDR3 region has the DNA TGTGCCAGCAGCTTGATCCCGGGAGGTGGGAACACCGGGGAGCTGTTTTTT. The encoded protein is CASSLIPGGGNTGELFF. The J gene is TRBJ2-2, the V gene TRBV5-8; 7 bases are a match to TRBD2. The CDR3 contains 17 residues. CDR1 and CDR2 from the germline V gene are SGHTS and YDEGEE. The trim removed 1 base at V and 1 base at J, leaving 7 bases unmatched.

The chain recombines TRBV2 with TRBJ2-2; a weak D match, TRBD2 (5 bases). The CDR3 is 12 residues long. The germline V gene encodes CDR1 SNHLY and CDR2 FYNNEI. The V end was cut by 4 bases, the J end by 7 bases, with 7 bases between. Written as DNA, the CDR3 is TGTGCCAGCAGTGTCGAGGGCGGGGAGCTGTTTTTT. It yields the protein CASSVEGGELFF.

This clonotype was detected many times. This chain links TRBV30 with TRBJ1-2, with 7 bases lining up with TRBD1. This CDR3 contains 14 residues. The trim removed 0 bases at V and 8 bases at J, leaving 9 bases unmatched. Germline CDR1 is GTSNPN and CDR2 is SVGIG (reference sequence). In DNA, the CDR3 is TGTGCCTGGAGTGTAAACCTCAGACAGGGCGGCTACACCTTC. The encoded protein is CAWSVNLRQGGYTF. The full variable domain, completed using reference TRBV30 and TRBJ1-2, is SQTIHQWPATLVQPVGSPLSLECTVEGTSNPNLYWYRQAAGRGLQLLFYSVGIGQISSEVPQNLSASRPQDRQFILSSKKLLLSDSGFYLCAWSVNLRQGGYTFGSGTRLTVV.